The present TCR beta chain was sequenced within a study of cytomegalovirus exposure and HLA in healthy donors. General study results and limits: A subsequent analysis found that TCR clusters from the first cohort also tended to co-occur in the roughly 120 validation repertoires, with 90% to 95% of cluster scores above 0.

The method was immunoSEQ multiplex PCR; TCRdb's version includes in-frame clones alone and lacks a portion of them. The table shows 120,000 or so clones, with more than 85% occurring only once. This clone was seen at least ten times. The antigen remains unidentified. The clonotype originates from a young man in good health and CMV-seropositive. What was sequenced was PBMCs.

CDR3 sequence: CASSLGAGSPYEQYF. In DNA, the CDR3 is TGTGCCAGCAGCTTGGGGGCCGGGAGCCCCTACGAGCAGTACTTC. The V call is TRBV5-4, the J call TRBJ2-7; D is perhaps TRBD2 (6 bases). Germline V gives CDR1 SGHNT, CDR2 YYREEE (reference sequence). Trimming took off 0 bases at V and 2 bases at J, with 12 bases between the two ends. The CDR3 totals 15 residues.